The entry that follows covers one TCR beta chain sequence. The antigen is not known. Every sample had some 99,000 of its TCR templates assayed. Assay used: immunoSEQ multiplex PCR; TCRdb lists only in-frame clones, some missing. The sample records roughly 70,000 clones, about 92% being singletons. This sample was taken from a study of siplizumab effects on memory and regulatory T cells. Study observations and caveats: Memory cells that were CD4+ and unstimulated gave rise to alloreactive sequences, which siplizumab significantly reduced.

The CDR3 totals 13 residues. V was shortened by 5 bases and J by 5 bases, with 10 bases between the two germline ends. CDR1 is SEHNR, CDR2 FQNEAQ, per germline (reference sequence). The sequence came from a human donor in good health. The sample was CD8+ T cells sorted from blood. V is TRBV7-9 and J is TRBJ2-1; D is unclear. The CDR3 is CASSGVGNNEQFF. The CDR3, as DNA: TGTGCCAGCAGCGGTGTTGGGAACAATGAGCAGTTCTTC.